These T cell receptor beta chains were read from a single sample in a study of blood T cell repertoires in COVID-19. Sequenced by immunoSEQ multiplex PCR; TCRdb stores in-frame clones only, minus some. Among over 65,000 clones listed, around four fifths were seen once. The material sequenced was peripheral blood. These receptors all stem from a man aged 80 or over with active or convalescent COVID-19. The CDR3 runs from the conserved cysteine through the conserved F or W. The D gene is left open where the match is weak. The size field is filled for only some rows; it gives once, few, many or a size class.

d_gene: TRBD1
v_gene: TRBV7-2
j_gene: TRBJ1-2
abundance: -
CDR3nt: TGTGCCAGCAGCTCCTTTTCCCCGGGACAGTCTAATGGCTACACCTTC
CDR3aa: CASSSFSPGQSNGYTF

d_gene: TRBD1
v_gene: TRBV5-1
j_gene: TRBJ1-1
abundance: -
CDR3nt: TGCGCCAGCAGCAGCAGGGGGATTGGTGAAGCTTTCTTT
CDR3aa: CASSSRGIGEAFF

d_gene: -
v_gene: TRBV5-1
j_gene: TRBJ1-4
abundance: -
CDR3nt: TGCGCCAGCAGCTTGGACAGCCCTGGGGAAAAACTGTTTTTT
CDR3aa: CASSLDSPGEKLFF

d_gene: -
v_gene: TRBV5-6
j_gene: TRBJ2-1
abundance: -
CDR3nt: TGTGCCAGCAGCAATTTTGGAGATGAGCAGTTCTTC
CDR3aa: CASSNFGDEQFF

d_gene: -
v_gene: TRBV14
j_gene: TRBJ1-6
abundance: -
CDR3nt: TGTGCCAGCAGCCAATCCGGAGGCCAAGGGTCAGCCTATAATTCACCCCTCCACTTT
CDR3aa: CASSQSGGQGSAYNSPLHF

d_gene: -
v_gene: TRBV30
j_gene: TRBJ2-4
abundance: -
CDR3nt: TGTGCCTGGAGCCAGGGTTACTCCAAAAACATTCAGTACTTC
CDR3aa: CAWSQGYSKNIQYF

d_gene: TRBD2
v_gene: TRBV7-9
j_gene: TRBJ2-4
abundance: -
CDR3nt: TGTGCCAGCAGCGAAACGGGGACTAGCGGGAGGGTAGCCAAAAACATTCAGTACTTC
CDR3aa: CASSETGTSGRVAKNIQYF

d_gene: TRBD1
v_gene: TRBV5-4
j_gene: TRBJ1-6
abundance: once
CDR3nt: TGTGCCAGCAGCTTGGCGGGACAGGATAATTCACCCCTCCACTTT
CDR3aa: CASSLAGQDNSPLHF

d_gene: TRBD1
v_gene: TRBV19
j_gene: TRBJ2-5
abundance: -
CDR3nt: TGTGCCAGTAGTGCGACAGGGGGCCAAGAGACCCAGTACTTC
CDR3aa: CASSATGGQETQYF

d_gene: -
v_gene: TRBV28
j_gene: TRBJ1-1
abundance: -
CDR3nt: TGTGCCAGCAGTCCCCCGGTTCCGGGCACTGAAGCTTTCTTT
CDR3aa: CASSPPVPGTEAFF

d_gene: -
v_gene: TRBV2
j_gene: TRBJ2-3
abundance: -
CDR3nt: TGTGCCAGCACCCCCAGGCCGGCCACAGATACGCAGTATTTT
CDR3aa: CASTPRPATDTQYF

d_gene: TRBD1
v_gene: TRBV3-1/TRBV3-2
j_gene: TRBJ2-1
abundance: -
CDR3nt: TGTGCCAGCAGCCTTGACAGGGAACGTGAGCAGTTCTTC
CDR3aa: CASSLDREREQFF

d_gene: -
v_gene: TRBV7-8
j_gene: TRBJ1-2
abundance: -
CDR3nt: TGTGCCAGCAGCTTAGAACAGGGAAACTATGGCTACACCTTC
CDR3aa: CASSLEQGNYGYTF

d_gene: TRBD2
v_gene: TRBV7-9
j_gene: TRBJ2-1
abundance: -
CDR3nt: TGTGCCAGCAGCTTATCACTAGCGGGTGGTGAGCAGTTCTTC
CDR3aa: CASSLSLAGGEQFF

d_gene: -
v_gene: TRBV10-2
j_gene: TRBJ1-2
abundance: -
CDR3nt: TGCGCCAGCAGTGATAGCAGGGACTATGGCTACACCTTC
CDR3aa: CASSDSRDYGYTF

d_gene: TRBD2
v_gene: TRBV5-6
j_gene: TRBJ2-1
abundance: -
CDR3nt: TGTGCCAGCAGCTTGTTTCTAAGCGGGATCTACAATGAGCAGTTCTTC
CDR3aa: CASSLFLSGIYNEQFF

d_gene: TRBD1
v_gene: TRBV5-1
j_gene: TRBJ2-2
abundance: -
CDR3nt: TGCGCCAGCAGCTTGGTGGCAGGGGGCACCGGGGAGCTGTTTTTT
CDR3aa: CASSLVAGGTGELFF

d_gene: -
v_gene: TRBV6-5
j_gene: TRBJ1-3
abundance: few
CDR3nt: TGTGCCCCAAGCCTGCGTACCGAGTCTGGAAACACCATATATTTT
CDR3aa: CAPSLRTESGNTIYF

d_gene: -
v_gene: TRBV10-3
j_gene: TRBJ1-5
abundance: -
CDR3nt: TGTGCCATCAGTGAATCTCTGGGGGCAAACAATCAGCCCCAGCATTTT
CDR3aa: CAISESLGANNQPQHF

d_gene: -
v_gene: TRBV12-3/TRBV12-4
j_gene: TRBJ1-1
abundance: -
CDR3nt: TGTGCCAGCAGTCCTAGAGTGAACACTGAAGCTTTCTTT
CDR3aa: CASSPRVNTEAFF